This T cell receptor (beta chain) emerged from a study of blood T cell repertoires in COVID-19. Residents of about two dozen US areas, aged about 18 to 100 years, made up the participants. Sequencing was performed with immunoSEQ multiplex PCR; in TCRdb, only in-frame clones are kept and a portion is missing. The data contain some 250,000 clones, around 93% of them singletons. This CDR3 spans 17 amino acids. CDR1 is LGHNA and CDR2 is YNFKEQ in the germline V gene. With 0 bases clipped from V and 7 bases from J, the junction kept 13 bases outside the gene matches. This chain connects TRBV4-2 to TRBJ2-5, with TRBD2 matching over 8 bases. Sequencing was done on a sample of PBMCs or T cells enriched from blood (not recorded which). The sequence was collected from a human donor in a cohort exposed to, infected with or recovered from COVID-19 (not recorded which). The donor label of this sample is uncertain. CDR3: CASSQDAGGSSGSTQYF. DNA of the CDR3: TGTGCCAGCAGCCAAGATGCGGGGGGCTCTTCTGGGTCGACCCAGTACTTC.